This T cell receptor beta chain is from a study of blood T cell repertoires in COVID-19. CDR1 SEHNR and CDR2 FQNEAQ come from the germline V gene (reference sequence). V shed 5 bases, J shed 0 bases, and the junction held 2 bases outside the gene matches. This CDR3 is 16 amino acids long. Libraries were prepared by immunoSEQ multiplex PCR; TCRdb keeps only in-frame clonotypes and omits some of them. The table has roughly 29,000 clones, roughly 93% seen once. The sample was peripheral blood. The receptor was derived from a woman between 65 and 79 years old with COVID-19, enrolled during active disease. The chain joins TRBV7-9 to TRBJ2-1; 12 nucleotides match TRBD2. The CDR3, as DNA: TGTGCCAGCAGCCAGACTAGCGGGAGCTCCTACAATGAGCAGTTCTTC. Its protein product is CASSQTSGSSYNEQFF.